This passage covers 13 T cell receptor beta chains from one sample sequenced in a study of cytomegalovirus exposure and HLA in healthy donors. TCRdb's table, derived via immunoSEQ multiplex PCR, lists solely in-frame clones and lacks some. The sample gives a few hundred thousand clones, 90% of which show up once; 3.1% is in the top ten. Material for sequencing was PBMCs. The receptors originated from a woman aged 25 to 39 in good health and CMV-seronegative.

The chain joins TRBV7-3 to TRBJ1-1, with no clear D. The germline V gene encodes CDR1 SGHTA and CDR2 FQGTGA. V shed 0 bases and J shed 10 bases, with 0 bases lying between them. The length of the CDR3 is 9 residues. The CDR3 reads CASSLTAFF. CDR3 DNA: TGTGCCAGCAGCTTAACAGCTTTCTTT.

This chain connects TRBV5-1 to TRBJ2-2; D is possibly TRBD1 (5 bases). Trimming removed 0 bases from V and 2 bases from J, with 11 bases in between. The V gene's germline CDR1 is SGHRS and CDR2 YFSETQ. This CDR3 is built from 16 residues. CDR3 protein: CASSLGLGVNTGELFF. The CDR3, as DNA: TGCGCCAGCAGCTTGGGATTAGGGGTTAACACCGGGGAGCTGTTTTTT.

Remarks on this clone: One junction end disagrees with the germline gene, perhaps due to a read error. The V gene is TRBV4-2, the J gene TRBJ2-1; D unclear. Germline V gene lookup returns CDR1 LGHNA and CDR2 YNFKEQ. The CDR3 is made up of 13 amino acids. CDR3: CASSQALYNEQFF. The DNA of the CDR3 is TGTGCCAGCAGTCAAGCACTCTACAATGAGCAGTTCTTC.

CDR3 region: CASSPRTSGYNEQFF. CDR3 in DNA: TGTGCCAGCAGCCCCAGGACTAGCGGGTACAATGAGCAGTTCTTC. V gene TRBV9 combines with J gene TRBJ2-1; 11 positions match TRBD2. The trim removed 4 bases at V and 4 bases at J, leaving 4 bases unmatched. Germline V CDR1 and CDR2: SGDLS, YYNGEE. This CDR3 contains 15 residues.

The chain has TRBV30 and TRBJ1-5, with D possibly matching TRBD1 (5 bases). Per the germline V gene, CDR1 is GTSNPN and CDR2 is SVGIG (reference sequence). V was shortened by 4 bases and J by 4 bases, with 17 bases between the two germline ends. This CDR3 region has 15 residues. In nucleotides, the CDR3 is TGTGCCTGGACCCAAGACCCGGGGGGGAATCAGCCCCAGCATTTT. This sequence encodes CAWTQDPGGNQPQHF.

V is TRBV27 and J is TRBJ2-5, with 11 nucleotides matching TRBD2. CDR3 length equals 16 residues. Germline loops: CDR1 MNHEY, CDR2 SMNVEV (reference sequence). Trimming took 3 bases from V and 5 from J; bases not matched to a gene: 8. CDR3 in amino acids: CASSFGLAGGWETQYF. The CDR3 DNA reads TGTGCCAGCAGTTTTGGATTAGCGGGAGGGTGGGAGACCCAGTACTTC.

The V gene is TRBV5-1, the J gene TRBJ1-3; TRBD1 might be the D (5 bases). Between the trimmed V and J ends, which lost 0 bases and 4 bases, there was a span of 11 bases. Germline CDR1 SGHRS, CDR2 YFSETQ. The CDR3 length is 15 residues. This CDR3 reads CASSLDLGRGNTIYF. The CDR3 nucleotides read TGCGCCAGCAGCTTGGATCTGGGACGGGGAAACACCATATATTTT. The full variable domain, with the rest looked up from reference TRBV5-1 and TRBJ1-3, is KAGVTQTPRYLIKTRGQQVTLSCSPISGHRSVSWYQQTPGQGLQFLFEYFSETQRNKGNFPGRFSGRQFSNSRSEMNVSTLELGDSALYLCASSLDLGRGNTIYFGEGSWLTVV.

CDR3 in amino acids: CASSLAGQGDTEAFF. CDR3 in DNA: TGTGCCAGCAGCTTAGCCGGCCAGGGGGACACTGAAGCTTTCTTT. This rearrangement joins TRBV7-8 to TRBJ1-1, with 7 bases that match TRBD1. CDR1 and CDR2 (germline): SGHVS, FQNEAQ. Unmatched junction bases numbered 4, after V lost 0 bases and J lost 3 bases. This CDR3 region has 15 residues.

The chain joins TRBV5-5 to TRBJ2-7; 8 bases align to TRBD1. The CDR3 extends over 15 amino acids. In germline, CDR1 is SGHKS, CDR2 YYEKEE (reference sequence). The V gene end was trimmed by 0 bases and the J gene end by 1 base; junction bases not matched to a gene: 3. The CDR3 loop reads CASSLVGQASYEQYF. The CDR3 DNA follows: TGTGCCAGCAGCTTGGTGGGACAGGCTTCCTACGAGCAGTACTTC.

CDR3 sequence: CASSDLGPNQPQHF. The DNA for the CDR3 is TGCGCCAGCAGTGATTTAGGGCCGAATCAGCCCCAGCATTTT. V and J are TRBV10-2 and TRBJ1-5; D not resolved. Germline CDR1 is WSHSY and CDR2 is SAAADI. CDR3 length: 14 amino acids. V lost 3 bases to trimming and J lost 4 bases, with 10 bases between them.

The J gene is TRBJ2-1, the V gene TRBV9; 12 bases map to TRBD2. The ends lost 4 bases at V and 6 bases at J; junction bases unmatched: 2. The CDR3 has 14 amino acids. Per germline, CDR1 SGDLS and CDR2 YYNGEE. The CDR3 reads CASSTGLAGNEQFF. Written as DNA, the CDR3 is TGTGCCAGCAGCACGGGACTAGCGGGCAATGAGCAGTTCTTC.

V usage is TRBV18 and J usage is TRBJ2-3; 8 bases agree with TRBD2. CDR3 size: 15 residues. J was trimmed by 2 bases and V by 2 bases; bases with no gene match: 3. Germline lookup yields CDR1 KGHSH and CDR2 LQKENI. The CDR3 loop reads CASSPGGGTTDTQYF. CDR3 DNA sequence: TGTGCCAGCTCACCAGGCGGGGGGACCACAGATACGCAGTATTTT.

For the CDR3, the DNA is TGCGCCAGCAGCCCCTACAGGGAATCCTACGAGCAGTACTTC. This gives the protein CASSPYRESYEQYF. The V gene is TRBV5-1, the J gene TRBJ2-7, with D tentatively TRBD1 (6 bases). The V and J ends lost 4 bases and 1 base respectively, with 12 bases between them. The CDR3 is made up of 14 amino acids. The V gene's germline CDR1 is SGHRS and CDR2 YFSETQ.